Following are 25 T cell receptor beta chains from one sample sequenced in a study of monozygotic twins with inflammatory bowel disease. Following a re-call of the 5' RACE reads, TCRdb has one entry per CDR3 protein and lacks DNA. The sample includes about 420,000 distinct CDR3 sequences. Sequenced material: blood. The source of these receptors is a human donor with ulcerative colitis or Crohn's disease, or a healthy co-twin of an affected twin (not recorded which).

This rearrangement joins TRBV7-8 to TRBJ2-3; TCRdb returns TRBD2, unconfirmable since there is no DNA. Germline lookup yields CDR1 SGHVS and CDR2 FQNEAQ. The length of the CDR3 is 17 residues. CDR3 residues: CASSLRLLADNTDTQYF.

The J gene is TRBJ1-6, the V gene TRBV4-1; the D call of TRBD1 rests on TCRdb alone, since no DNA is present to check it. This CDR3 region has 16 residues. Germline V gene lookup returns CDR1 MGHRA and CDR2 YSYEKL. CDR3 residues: CASSQDLRGENSPLHF.

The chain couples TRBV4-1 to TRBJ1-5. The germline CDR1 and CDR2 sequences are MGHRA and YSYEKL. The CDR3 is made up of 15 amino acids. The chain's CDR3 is CASSPEWVTNQPQHF.

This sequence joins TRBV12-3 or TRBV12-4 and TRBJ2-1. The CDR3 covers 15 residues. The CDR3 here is CASSLWLTDYNEQFF.

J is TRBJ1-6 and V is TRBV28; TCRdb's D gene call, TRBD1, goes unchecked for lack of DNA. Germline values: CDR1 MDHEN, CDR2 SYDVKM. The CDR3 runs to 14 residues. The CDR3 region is CASSPGYWVSPLHF. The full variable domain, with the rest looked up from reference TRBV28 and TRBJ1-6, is DVKVTQSSRYLVKRTGEKVFLECVQDMDHENMFWYRQDPGLGLRLIYFSYDVKMKEKGDIPEGYSVSREKKERFSLILESASTNQTSMYLCASSPGYWVSPLHFGNGTRLTVT.

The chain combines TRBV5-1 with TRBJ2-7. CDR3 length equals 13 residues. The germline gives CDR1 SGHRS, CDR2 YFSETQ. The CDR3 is CASSLVVDHEQYF.

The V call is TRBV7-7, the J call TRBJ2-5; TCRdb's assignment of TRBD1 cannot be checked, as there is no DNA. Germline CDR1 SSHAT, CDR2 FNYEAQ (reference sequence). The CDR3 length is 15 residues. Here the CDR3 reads CASSLGDRGQETQYF.

CDR3 loop: CASSYSGDSEAFF. The V and J genes are TRBV6-6 and TRBJ1-1. CDR1 and CDR2 from the germline V gene are MNHNY and SVGAGI (reference sequence). The length of the CDR3 is 13 residues.

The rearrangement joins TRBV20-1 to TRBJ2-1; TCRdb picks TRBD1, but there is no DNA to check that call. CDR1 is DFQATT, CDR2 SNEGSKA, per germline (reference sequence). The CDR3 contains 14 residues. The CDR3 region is CSAGGGWGYNEQFF.

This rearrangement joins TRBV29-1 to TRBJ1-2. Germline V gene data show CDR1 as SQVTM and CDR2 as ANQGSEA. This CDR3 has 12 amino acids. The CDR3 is CSVEGSRYGYTF.

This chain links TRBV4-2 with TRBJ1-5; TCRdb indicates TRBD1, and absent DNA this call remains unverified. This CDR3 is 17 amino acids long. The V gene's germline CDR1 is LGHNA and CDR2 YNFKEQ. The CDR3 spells CASSQGQGQGSNQPQHF.

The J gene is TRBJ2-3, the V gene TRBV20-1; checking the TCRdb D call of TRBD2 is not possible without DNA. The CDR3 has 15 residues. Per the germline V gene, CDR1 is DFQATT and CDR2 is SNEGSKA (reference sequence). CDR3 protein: CSASPLAGDPDTQYF.

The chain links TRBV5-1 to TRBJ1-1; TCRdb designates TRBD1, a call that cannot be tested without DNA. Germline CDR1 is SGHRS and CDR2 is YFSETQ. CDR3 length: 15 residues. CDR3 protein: CASSLEQARNTEAFF.

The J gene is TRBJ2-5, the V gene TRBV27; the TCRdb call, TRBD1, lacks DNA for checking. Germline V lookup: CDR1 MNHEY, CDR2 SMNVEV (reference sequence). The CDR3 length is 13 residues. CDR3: CASARGRGKTQYF.

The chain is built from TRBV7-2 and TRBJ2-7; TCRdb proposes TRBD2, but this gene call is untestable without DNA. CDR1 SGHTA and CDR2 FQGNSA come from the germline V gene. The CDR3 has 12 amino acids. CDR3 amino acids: CASSLRSGAGYF. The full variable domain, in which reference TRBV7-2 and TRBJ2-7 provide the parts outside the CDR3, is GAGVSQSPSNKVTEKGKDVELRCDPISGHTALYWYRQSLGQGLEFLIYFQGNSAPDKSGLPSDRFSAERTGGSVSTLTIQRTQQEDSAVYLCASSLRSGAGYFGPGTRLTVT.

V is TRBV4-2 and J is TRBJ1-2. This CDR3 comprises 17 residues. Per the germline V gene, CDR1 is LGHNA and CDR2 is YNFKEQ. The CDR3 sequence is CASSQDDSTDPNYGYTF.

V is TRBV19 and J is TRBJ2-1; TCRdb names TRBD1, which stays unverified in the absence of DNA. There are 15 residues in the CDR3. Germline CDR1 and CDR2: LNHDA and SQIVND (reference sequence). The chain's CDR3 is CASSNSGTRTGEQFF.

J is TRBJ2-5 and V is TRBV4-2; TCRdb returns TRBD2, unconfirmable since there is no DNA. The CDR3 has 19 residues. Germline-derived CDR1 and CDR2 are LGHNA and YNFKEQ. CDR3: CASSQEIGLAGAGGETQYF.

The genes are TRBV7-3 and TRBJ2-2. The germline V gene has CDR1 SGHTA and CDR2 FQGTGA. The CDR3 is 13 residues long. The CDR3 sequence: CASSPEPTGELFF.

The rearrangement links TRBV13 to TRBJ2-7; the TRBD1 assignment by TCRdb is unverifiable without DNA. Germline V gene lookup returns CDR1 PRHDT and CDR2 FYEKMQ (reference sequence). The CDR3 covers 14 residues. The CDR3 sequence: CASSLMGGRSEQYF. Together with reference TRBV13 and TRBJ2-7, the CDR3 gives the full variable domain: AAGVIQSPRHLIKEKRETATLKCYPIPRHDTVYWYQQGPGQDPQFLISFYEKMQSDKGSIPDRFSAQQFSDYHSELNMSSLELGDSALYFCASSLMGGRSEQYFGPGTRLTVT.

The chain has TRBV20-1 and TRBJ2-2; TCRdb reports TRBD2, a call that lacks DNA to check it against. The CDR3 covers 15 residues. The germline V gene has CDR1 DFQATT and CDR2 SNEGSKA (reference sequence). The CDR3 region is CSAKPAREEPGELFF.

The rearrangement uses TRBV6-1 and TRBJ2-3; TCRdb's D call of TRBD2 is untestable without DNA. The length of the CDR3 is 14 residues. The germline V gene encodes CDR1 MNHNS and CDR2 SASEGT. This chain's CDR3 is CASRISGGTDTQYF.

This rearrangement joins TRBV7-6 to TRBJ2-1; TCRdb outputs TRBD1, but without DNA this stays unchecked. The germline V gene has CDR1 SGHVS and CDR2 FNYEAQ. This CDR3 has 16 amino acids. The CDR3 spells CASSLTGTGVGNEQFF.

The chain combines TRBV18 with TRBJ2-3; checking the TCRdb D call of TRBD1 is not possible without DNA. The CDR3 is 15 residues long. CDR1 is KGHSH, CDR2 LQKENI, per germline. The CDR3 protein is CASSPSPGATDTQYF.

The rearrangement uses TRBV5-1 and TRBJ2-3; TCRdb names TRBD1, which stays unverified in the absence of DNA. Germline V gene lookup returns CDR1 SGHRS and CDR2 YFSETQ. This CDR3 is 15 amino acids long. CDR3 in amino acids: CASRGGRERADTQYF.